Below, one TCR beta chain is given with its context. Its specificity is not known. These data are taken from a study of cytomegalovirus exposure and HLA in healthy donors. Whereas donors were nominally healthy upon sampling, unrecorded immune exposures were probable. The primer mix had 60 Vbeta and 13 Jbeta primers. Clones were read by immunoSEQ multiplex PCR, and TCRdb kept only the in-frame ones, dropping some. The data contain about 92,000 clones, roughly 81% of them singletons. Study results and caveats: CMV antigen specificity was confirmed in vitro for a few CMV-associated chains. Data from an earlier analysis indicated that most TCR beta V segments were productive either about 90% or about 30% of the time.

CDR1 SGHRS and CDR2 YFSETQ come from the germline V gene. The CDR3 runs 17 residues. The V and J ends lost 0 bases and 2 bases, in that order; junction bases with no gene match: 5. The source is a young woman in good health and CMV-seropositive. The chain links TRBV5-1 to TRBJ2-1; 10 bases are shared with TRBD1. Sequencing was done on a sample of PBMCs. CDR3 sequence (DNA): TGCGCCAGCAGCTTGGCCGGACAGGGGGGCGCCTACAATGAGCAGTTCTTC. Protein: CASSLAGQGGAYNEQFF.